Sequencing of this T cell receptor (beta chain) was carried out in a study of CD8 T cells in Susac syndrome. Random hexamers were used to reverse transcribe an amount of about 0.45 to 1 ug RNA. TCRdb reanalysed the immunoSEQ multiplex PCR reads using MiXCR and keeps one entry per CDR3 protein. The sample shows around 300,000 distinct CDR3 sequences, about 91% of them seen only once. TCR beta sequencing covered blood CD8+ and CD4+ T cells. This CDR3 has 16 amino acids. V was pared by 4 bases and J by 0 bases, with 14 bases between. Germline V gives CDR1 ENHRY, CDR2 SYGVKD. J is TRBJ2-3 and V is TRBV10-3, with D possibly called TRBD1 or TRBD2 (6 bases each). The sequence was collected from a human donor with multiple sclerosis. Source material: CD4+ T cells from PBMCs. The CDR3 sequence: CAISGGAGPSTDTQYF. The CDR3 DNA is TGTGCCATCAGTGGGGGGGCCGGACCTAGCACAGATACGCAGTATTTT.